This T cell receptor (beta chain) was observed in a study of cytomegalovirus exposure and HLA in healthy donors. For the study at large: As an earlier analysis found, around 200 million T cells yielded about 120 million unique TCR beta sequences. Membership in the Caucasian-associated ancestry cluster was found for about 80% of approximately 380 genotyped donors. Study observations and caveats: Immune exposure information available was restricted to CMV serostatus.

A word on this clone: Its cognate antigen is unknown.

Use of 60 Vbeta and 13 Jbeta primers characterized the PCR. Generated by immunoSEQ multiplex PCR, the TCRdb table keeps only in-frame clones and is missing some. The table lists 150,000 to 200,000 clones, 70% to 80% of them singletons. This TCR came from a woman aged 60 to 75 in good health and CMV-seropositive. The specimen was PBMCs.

The CDR3 DNA is TGTGCCAGCAGCGGGAGCGGACGGGATAATGAAAAACTGTTTTTT. It specifies CASSGSGRDNEKLFF. The chain carries TRBV5-5 and TRBJ1-4, with D uncertain. This CDR3 spans 15 amino acids. V gave up 4 bases and J gave up 4 bases, with 14 bases separating them. Looked up from germline, CDR1 is SGHKS and CDR2 is YYEKEE (reference sequence).